The 23 T cell receptor beta chains given below trace back to one sample, sequenced in a study of T-cell reconstitution after alpha-beta-depleted transplantation in children. Preparing the TCRbeta library involved the use of unique molecular identifiers. A single record per CDR3 protein comes from TCRdb applying MiXCR to the PCR reads. The sample consists of around 700,000 distinct CDR3 sequences, roughly 14% of them appearing once. This specimen was PBMCs, taken before TCRalphabeta/CD19-depleted stem cell transplant. Receptors were obtained from a girl aged 2 to 10 with congenital amegakaryocytic thrombocytopenia, due to receive a stem cell transplant.

In this sample, this clonotype turned up a few times. As DNA, the CDR3 is TGTGCCAGTAGTATGCCCGGGGACAGGGTAAGCGAGCAGTACTTC. Its protein product is CASSMPGDRVSEQYF. The chain combines TRBV19 with TRBJ2-7, with TRBD1 matching 9 bases. Germline CDR1 and CDR2: LNHDA and SQIVND (reference sequence). There are 15 residues in the CDR3. The junction had 9 bases not matched to a gene; V was cut back by 3 bases and J by 6 bases.

This clonotype was detected many times. The chain uses TRBV7-2 and TRBJ2-1, with 9 positions matching TRBD2. The junction had 4 bases not matched to a gene; V was cut back by 0 bases and J by 4 bases. Germline-derived CDR1 and CDR2 are SGHTA and FQGNSA. CDR3 length: 16 residues. CDR3: CASSLAGGLAYNEQFF. CDR3 sequence (DNA): TGTGCCAGCAGCTTAGCAGGGGGACTAGCTTACAATGAGCAGTTCTTC.

The chain is built from TRBV29-1 and TRBJ2-5; weak D call: TRBD2 (5 bases). Per germline, CDR1 SQVTM and CDR2 ANQGSEA. The V gene lost 7 bases and the J gene lost 1 base, with 10 bases spanning the gap. CDR3 size: 12 residues. The CDR3 DNA reads as TGCAGCGGGGGTGCGGGCCAAGAGACCCAGTACTTC. Translating it yields CSGGAGQETQYF.

This clonotype was counted between two and nine times. The chain is built from TRBV6-5 and TRBJ2-7; 8 bases agree with TRBD2. J lost 6 bases, V lost 0 bases, and 4 bases had no gene match. This CDR3 comprises 14 residues. Germline loops: CDR1 MNHEY, CDR2 SVGAGI. CDR3 residues: CASSYSSGSFEQYF. In DNA form, the CDR3 reads TGTGCCAGCAGTTACTCAAGCGGGAGTTTCGAGCAGTACTTC.

In its sample, this clonotype was seen many times. The rearrangement uses TRBV5-1 and TRBJ2-7; D may be TRBD1 (5 bases). The germline V gene has CDR1 SGHRS and CDR2 YFSETQ. The CDR3 length is 16 residues. V shed 0 bases and J shed 2 bases, with 15 bases lying between them. DNA of the CDR3: TGCGCCAGCAGCTTGGCCGGGCAGGGTGGAACCTACGAGCAGTACTTC. Protein sequence: CASSLAGQGGTYEQYF.

For this clonotype: Possible read error: a much larger clone is one base away. The V call is TRBV12-3 or TRBV12-4, the J call TRBJ2-7; no clear D. V was cut by 5 bases and J by 3 bases, with 17 bases left in between. The CDR3 length is 15 residues. In DNA, the CDR3 is TGTGCCAGCAGTGAGAGACTGTCACCCTGCTACGAGCAGTACTTC. As protein: CASSERLSPCYEQYF.

This clonotype was recorded at least ten times. The genes are TRBV5-1 and TRBJ2-1; D uncertain. Germline CDR1 SGHRS, CDR2 YFSETQ. CDR3 length equals 15 residues. The V end lost 1 base, the J end lost 0 bases, and 8 bases lay between the germline ends. DNA of the CDR3: TGCGCCAGCAGCTTGCCGGACGGCTCCTACAATGAGCAGTTCTTC. It translates to CASSLPDGSYNEQFF.

This clonotype was seen once. The V gene is TRBV5-1, the J gene TRBJ1-2; no clear D gene. This CDR3 contains 15 residues. Germline loops: CDR1 SGHRS, CDR2 YFSETQ. V was pared by 4 bases and J by 3 bases, with 16 bases between. CDR3 sequence: CASSEGRRRYYGYTF. DNA for the CDR3: TGCGCCAGCAGCGAGGGTCGAAGGCGGTACTATGGCTACACCTTC.

The chain uses TRBV7-9 and TRBJ2-3, with TRBD2 matching 14 bases. Germline-derived CDR1 and CDR2 are SEHNR and FQNEAQ (reference sequence). This CDR3 comprises 16 residues. Trimming took 4 bases from V and 5 from J; bases not matched to a gene: 5. The CDR3 is CASSSLTSGREDTQYF. In DNA form, the CDR3 reads TGTGCCAGCAGCTCCTTGACTAGCGGGAGGGAAGATACGCAGTATTTT. Looking up the rest from reference TRBV7-9 and TRBJ2-3 gives the full variable domain: DTGVSQNPRHKITKRGQNVTFRCDPISEHNRLYWYRQTLGQGPEFLTYFQNEAQLEKSRLLSDRFSAERPKGSFSTLEIQRTEQGDSAMYLCASSSLTSGREDTQYFGPGTRLTVL.

DNA for the CDR3: TGTGCCAGCAGCCCCAGGGGGTCGATTTCAGACGAGCAGTACTTC. Translating gives CASSPRGSISDEQYF. The rearrangement joins TRBV7-9 to TRBJ2-7; TRBD1 matches 7 bases. Germline V CDR1 and CDR2: SEHNR, FQNEAQ (reference sequence). The CDR3 is 15 amino acids. The J segment lost 5 bases and the V segment lost 5 bases, leaving 12 bases of the junction unmatched.

The rearrangement joins TRBV7-2 to TRBJ2-3, with D uncertain. The CDR3 consists of 12 residues. The germline gives CDR1 SGHTA, CDR2 FQGNSA. Trimming left V 2 bases short and J 6 bases short, with 6 bases between. The CDR3 coding sequence is TGTGCCAGCAGCTTATTTTGGGATACGCAGTATTTT. As protein: CASSLFWDTQYF.

This clonotype was picked up many times. The V call is TRBV25-1, the J call TRBJ2-7; TRBD2 matches 9 bases. CDR3 length: 14 residues. The V and J ends lost 7 bases and 5 bases, in that order; junction bases with no gene match: 9. The germline V gene has CDR1 MGHDK and CDR2 SYGVNS. CDR3 sequence: CASKVSGSGHEQYF. In DNA, the CDR3 is TGTGCCAGCAAGGTTAGCGGGAGTGGACACGAGCAGTACTTC.

In regard to this clonotype: The junction departs from the called germline gene at one end, perhaps through a read error. This chain links TRBV20-1 with TRBJ2-1; 10 bases are a match to TRBD2. The CDR3 sequence is 17 residues long. From germline, CDR1 is DFQATT and CDR2 SNEGSKA (reference sequence). The CDR3 spells CCARDLAGVLSYNEQFF. As DNA, the CDR3 is TGCTGTGCTAGAGATCTAGCGGGAGTATTAAGCTACAATGAGCAGTTCTTC.

Ten or more counts support this clonotype. This chain connects TRBV29-1 to TRBJ2-7, with D perhaps TRBD2 (7 bases). Germline V lookup: CDR1 SQVTM, CDR2 ANQGSEA. This CDR3 is 12 amino acids long. Between the trimmed V and J ends, which lost 4 bases and 3 bases, there was a span of 10 bases. CDR3 in DNA: TGCAGCGTTGGAAGGGGGGGCTACGAGCAGTACTTC. Translation gives CSVGRGGYEQYF.

The table lists this clonotype with many counts. The V call is TRBV4-2, the J call TRBJ2-3; D remains ambiguous. The V and J ends lost 4 bases and 2 bases respectively, with 16 bases between them. Germline CDR1 is LGHNA and CDR2 is YNFKEQ. The CDR3 has 16 residues. DNA for the CDR3: TGTGCCAGCAGCCGAGTCGCCTCTCTCCACACAGATACGCAGTATTTT. It specifies CASSRVASLHTDTQYF.

This clonotype was seen only a few times. V and J are TRBV3-1 and TRBJ1-2; D might be TRBD1 (5 bases). Germline lookup yields CDR1 LGHDT and CDR2 YNNKEL (reference sequence). V lost 4 bases and J lost 2, with 14 bases in between. CDR3 length equals 15 residues. The CDR3 reads CASSRAGTGNYGYTF. The CDR3 nucleotides read TGTGCCAGCAGCCGCGCCGGGACGGGGAACTATGGCTACACCTTC.

This clonotype was recorded many times. The V call is TRBV5-1, the J call TRBJ2-7; D unclear. Trimming cost V 2 bases and J 0 bases, with 15 bases left between them. CDR3 size: 16 residues. Germline loops: CDR1 SGHRS, CDR2 YFSETQ. CDR3 residues: CASSLAGGFSSYEQYF. CDR3 sequence (DNA): TGCGCCAGCAGCTTAGCAGGCGGATTTTCCTCCTACGAGCAGTACTTC.

The genes are TRBV12-3 or TRBV12-4 and TRBJ2-5, with D perhaps matching TRBD1 (7 bases). The ends were cut back, 6 bases at V and 5 bases at J, with 16 bases in the middle. This CDR3 region has 14 residues. This CDR3 is CASSSTGTGETQYF. The DNA for the CDR3 is TGTGCCAGCAGCTCGACAGGGACTGGCGAGACCCAGTACTTC.

This clonotype appeared many times. At one end, the junction sequence differs from germline, possibly due to a read error. The chain has TRBV12-3 or TRBV12-4 and TRBJ2-2; D is undetermined. This CDR3 has 13 amino acids. CDR3 nucleotide sequence: TGTGCCAGCAGTTTAACGCCGGTGACCCCTGGCATGTTT. The encoded protein is CASSLTPVTPGMF.

This clonotype was observed a handful of times. V and J are TRBV20-1 and TRBJ2-5, with D maybe TRBD1 (5 bases). The V gene's germline CDR1 is DFQATT and CDR2 SNEGSKA (reference sequence). V lost 1 base and J lost 4, with 10 bases in between. The CDR3 is 13 residues long. This CDR3 reads CSARGAGRETQYF. CDR3 DNA: TGCAGTGCTAGAGGGGCAGGGCGAGAGACCCAGTACTTC.

The genes are TRBV5-1 and TRBJ2-7, with a weak D call TRBD1 (6 bases). The CDR3 length is 14 residues. Germline-derived CDR1 and CDR2 are SGHRS and YFSETQ. V was cut by 1 base and J by 3 bases, with 11 bases left in between. CDR3 bases: TGCGCCAGCAGCTTGACCCAGGGGATCTACGAGCAGTACTTC. Protein product: CASSLTQGIYEQYF.

This clonotype was observed a handful of times. The V and J genes are TRBV9 and TRBJ2-7; 9 bases are a match to TRBD1. The CDR3 loop spans 15 amino acids. Losses at the gene ends were 3 bases for V and 3 bases for J; bases not matched to a gene: 7. Germline CDR1 reads SGDLS; CDR2 reads YYNGEE. The CDR3 spells CASSATGTGSYEQYF. DNA for the CDR3: TGTGCCAGCAGCGCAACCGGGACAGGGAGCTACGAGCAGTACTTC.

This clonotype showed up just a few times. The rearrangement joins TRBV15 to TRBJ2-5, with a tentative D call TRBD1 (5 bases). Between the trimmed V and J ends, which lost 0 bases and 3 bases, there was a span of 8 bases. The CDR3 totals 14 residues. Germline loops: CDR1 LNHNV, CDR2 YYDKDF (reference sequence). CDR3 sequence: CATSRDAREETQYF. CDR3 DNA: TGTGCCACCAGCAGAGATGCCAGGGAAGAGACCCAGTACTTC.